This T cell receptor (beta chain) was sequenced for a study of blood T cell repertoires in COVID-19. This clone was counted once. The table came from immunoSEQ multiplex PCR; TCRdb's copy has only in-frame clones and leaves some out. The sample has about 250,000 clones; approximately 82% are singletons. This CDR3 comprises 15 residues. Germline V CDR1 and CDR2: SGHVS, FQNEAQ. Deletions cut 2 bases from V and 4 bases from J, with 12 bases between. This clonotype was obtained from a man in his forties or fifties who had been exposed to COVID-19. The sequenced sample was PBMCs or T cells enriched from blood (not recorded which). V is TRBV7-8 and J is TRBJ2-4; possible D gene TRBD2, 6 bases. CDR3 in amino acids: CASSLNSGSKNIQYF. CDR3 in DNA: TGTGCCAGCAGCTTAAATAGCGGATCAAAAAACATTCAGTACTTC.